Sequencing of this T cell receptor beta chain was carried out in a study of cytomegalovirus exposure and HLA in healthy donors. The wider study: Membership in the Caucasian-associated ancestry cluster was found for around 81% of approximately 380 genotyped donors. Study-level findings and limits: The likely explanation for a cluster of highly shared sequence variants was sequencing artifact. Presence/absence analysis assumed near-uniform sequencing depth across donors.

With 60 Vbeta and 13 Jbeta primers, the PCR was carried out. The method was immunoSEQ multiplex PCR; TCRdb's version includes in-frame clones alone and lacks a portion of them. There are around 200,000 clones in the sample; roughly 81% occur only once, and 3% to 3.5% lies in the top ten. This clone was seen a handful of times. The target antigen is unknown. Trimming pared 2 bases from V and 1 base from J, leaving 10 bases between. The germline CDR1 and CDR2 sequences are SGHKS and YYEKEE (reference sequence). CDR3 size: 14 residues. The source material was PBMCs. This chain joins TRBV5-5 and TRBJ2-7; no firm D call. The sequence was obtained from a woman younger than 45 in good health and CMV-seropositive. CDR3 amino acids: CASSLNPESYEQYF. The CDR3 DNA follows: TGTGCCAGCAGCTTAAACCCAGAATCCTACGAGCAGTACTTC.